This T cell receptor beta chain was captured in a study of blood T cells in healthy people across ages. This clonotype appeared a few times. Its antigen is as yet unknown. Through a sample-barcoded 5' primer and a J-beta primer mix, a second PCR was run for roughly 6 to 12 cycles. Using its own MiXCR run on the 5' RACE reads, TCRdb lists one record per CDR3 protein. The sample yields 700,000 to 950,000 distinct CDR3 sequences, roughly 64% seen once. Whole-study results and caveats: Long-lived donors carried more naive CD4+ cells and greater diversity than aged donors.

The length of the CDR3 is 14 residues. The V gene lost 5 bases and the J gene lost 5 bases, with 15 bases spanning the gap. Germline values: CDR1 MNHEY, CDR2 SVGEGT. The rearrangement uses TRBV6-2 or TRBV6-3 and TRBJ1-1; TRBD1 is a possible D gene (5 bases). This sequence was found in a man under 40 in good health. Sequenced input: blood. CDR3 coding DNA: TGTGCCAGCAGTACCGGTTTGGGGGGAACTGAAGCTTTCTTT. Its translation: CASSTGLGGTEAFF.